A selection of T cell receptor beta chains follows, all from one sample in a study of blood T cell repertoires in COVID-19. The assay was immunoSEQ multiplex PCR, and TCRdb's table has in-frame clones only and misses some. Altogether 110,000 to 150,000 clones are present, 75% to 85% being singletons, with the ten largest covering about a tenth. Sequencing used peripheral blood. The receptors were sampled from a man aged 55-75 years with active or convalescent COVID-19. The CDR3 runs from the conserved cysteine through the conserved F or W. A D gene is named only where the DNA matches it firmly. Where a row states a size, it is once, few, many or the class of an expanded clone; other rows omit it.

v_call	d_call	cdr3_length	j_call	clone_size	cdr3_nt	cdr3_aa
TRBV29-1	NA	14	TRBJ2-1	NA	TGCAGCGTCCTCAGGGGCACGAACTACAATGAGCAGTTCTTC	CSVLRGTNYNEQFF
TRBV6-2/TRBV6-3	NA	13	TRBJ1-2	NA	TGTGCCAGCAGTTACGTCCAGGTCGGCGGCTACACCTTC	CASSYVQVGGYTF
TRBV9	TRBD2	17	TRBJ2-6	NA	TGTGCCAGCAGCGCTAGCGGGACCTTTGGTGGGGCCAACGTCCTGACTTTC	CASSASGTFGGANVLTF
TRBV19	TRBD2	15	TRBJ2-7	NA	TGTGCCAGTAGCCCCTCCGGGGGGGGCTCCTACGAGCAGTACTTC	CASSPSGGGSYEQYF
TRBV20-1	NA	13	TRBJ1-3	NA	TGCAGTGCTAGTCTCGGGGTCGGAAACACCATATATTTT	CSASLGVGNTIYF
TRBV10-1	NA	15	TRBJ2-1	NA	TGCGCCAGCAGTGAAGTTGGGCTGTCCTACAATGAGCAGTTCTTC	CASSEVGLSYNEQFF
TRBV10-1	NA	14	TRBJ2-5	NA	TGCGCCAGCAGTGAATTGGGGACTCAAGAGACCCAGTACTTC	CASSELGTQETQYF
TRBV24-1	NA	15	TRBJ1-4	few	TGTGCCACCAGTGATAGCGGACTGGAAAGCGAAAAACTGTTTTTT	CATSDSGLESEKLFF
TRBV2	TRBD2	15	TRBJ2-5	once	TGTGCCAGCCGGAGAGAGCGGGGGGACAAAGAGACCCAGTACTTC	CASRRERGDKETQYF
TRBV10-2	NA	15	TRBJ2-1	NA	TGCGCCAGCCGGACAGTATCAAGCTCCTACAATGAGCAGTTCTTC	CASRTVSSSYNEQFF
TRBV11-3	NA	14	TRBJ2-2	few	TGTGCCAGCAGCTTGCGGGGGAACACCGGGGAGCTGTTTTTT	CASSLRGNTGELFF
TRBV4-3	NA	15	TRBJ2-2	NA	TGCGCCAGCAGCATACGGACGACCGGGGGCGGGGAGCTGTTTTTT	CASSIRTTGGGELFF
TRBV30	TRBD1	16	TRBJ1-6	few	TGTGCCTGGAGTGTACAGGACAGGGGGACTGACTCACCCCTCCACTTT	CAWSVQDRGTDSPLHF
TRBV5-4	TRBD1	15	TRBJ1-2	NA	TGTGCCAGCAGCTTGGTTGGGCAGGGGGAATATGGCTACACCTTC	CASSLVGQGEYGYTF
TRBV18	TRBD1	16	TRBJ2-5	NA	TGTGCCAGCTCACCCTACGGCATGACAGGGCAAGAGACCCAGTACTTC	CASSPYGMTGQETQYF